The next 22 T cell receptor beta chains were all read from a single sample in a study of blood T cell repertoires in COVID-19. The assay was immunoSEQ multiplex PCR, and TCRdb's table has in-frame clones only and misses some. Found here are around 250,000 clones, roughly 87% of them singletons; the top ten hold about 0.64%. The specimen sequenced was peripheral blood. The receptors shown here come from a human donor in a cohort sampled during active COVID-19.

The chain has TRBV10-2 and TRBJ1-1; a possible D gene is TRBD1 (5 bases). Trimming removed 3 bases from V and 1 base from J, with 12 bases in between. From germline, CDR1 is WSHSY and CDR2 SAAADI. This CDR3 has 15 amino acids. The CDR3 coding sequence is TGCGCCAGCAGTGACTGGGGGAGGACGAACACTGAAGCTTTCTTT. This encodes CASSDWGRTNTEAFF.

The V and J genes are TRBV9 and TRBJ1-1; maybe TRBD1 (5 bases). This CDR3 region has 14 residues. The germline V gene has CDR1 SGDLS and CDR2 YYNGEE. The germline V and J ends were trimmed by 0 bases and 1 base, with 7 bases remaining between them. The CDR3 DNA follows: TGTGCCAGCAGCGTAGACCAGGGGAACACTGAAGCTTTCTTT. Translating it yields CASSVDQGNTEAFF. The full variable domain, in which reference TRBV9 and TRBJ1-1 provide the parts outside the CDR3, is DSGVTQTPKHLITATGQRVTLRCSPRSGDLSVYWYQQSLDQGLQFLIQYYNGEERAKGNILERFSAQQFPDLHSELNLSSLELGDSALYFCASSVDQGNTEAFFGQGTRLTVV.

The chain combines TRBV7-9 with TRBJ2-1; no reliable D call. The ends were cut back, 3 bases at V and 6 bases at J, with 9 bases in the middle. The germline V gene encodes CDR1 SEHNR and CDR2 FQNEAQ (reference sequence). The CDR3 spans 13 residues. DNA of the CDR3: TGTGCCAGCAGCTTTCCCGGGTCCAATGAGCAGTTCTTC. This sequence encodes CASSFPGSNEQFF.

This rearrangement joins TRBV7-9 to TRBJ2-2; D remains ambiguous. V was trimmed by 3 bases and J by 3 bases, leaving 11 bases between them. The CDR3 spans 15 residues. The V gene's germline CDR1 is SEHNR and CDR2 FQNEAQ (reference sequence). The CDR3 nucleotides are TGTGCCAGCAGCTTGGTTCCCAAGCACACCGGGGAGCTGTTTTTT. This translates into CASSLVPKHTGELFF.

This clone was counted between two and nine times. The V call is TRBV10-1, the J call TRBJ2-5, with TRBD1 matching 11 bases. The CDR3 loop spans 17 amino acids. CDR1 is WNHNN and CDR2 is SYGVQD in the germline V gene (reference sequence). The J segment lost 4 bases and the V segment lost 4 bases, leaving 11 bases of the junction unmatched. The CDR3 loop reads CASSATGTGGSGETQYF. CDR3 nucleotides: TGCGCCAGCAGTGCCACAGGGACAGGGGGTAGCGGAGAGACCCAGTACTTC.

The rearrangement uses TRBV29-1 and TRBJ2-1; D unresolved. Germline V CDR1 and CDR2: SQVTM, ANQGSEA. V lost 4 bases and J 1 base, leaving 14 bases between the germline ends. The CDR3 totals 15 residues. This chain's CDR3 is CSVGGLISSYNEQFF. The CDR3 bases are TGCAGCGTTGGTGGGCTGATCTCTTCCTACAATGAGCAGTTCTTC.

The chain employs TRBV6-5 and TRBJ2-1; a weak D match, TRBD2 (6 bases). In germline, CDR1 is MNHEY, CDR2 SVGAGI. This CDR3 is built from 14 residues. The V and J ends lost 8 bases and 8 bases respectively, with 19 bases between them. CDR3 amino acids: CASSPGEEADEQFF. In DNA form, the CDR3 reads TGTGCCAGCTCCCCGGGAGAGGAGGCGGATGAGCAGTTCTTC.

CDR3 region: CASSASGGTETQYF. The CDR3 nucleotides are TGTGCCAGCAGCGCCTCAGGGGGGACAGAGACCCAGTACTTC. The chain employs TRBV9 and TRBJ2-5; D might be TRBD1 (7 bases). The CDR3 is 14 amino acids. Deletions cut 3 bases from V and 4 bases from J, with 13 bases between. The V gene's germline CDR1 is SGDLS and CDR2 YYNGEE.

The gene calls are TRBV6-1 and TRBJ1-1; the match to TRBD1 covers 7 bases. Germline V gene sequence: CDR1 MNHNS, CDR2 SASEGT. Losses at the gene ends were 3 bases for V and 1 base for J; bases not matched to a gene: 2. There are 14 residues in the CDR3. The CDR3 spells CASSEGTANTEAFF. CDR3 coding DNA: TGTGCCAGCAGTGAGGGGACAGCGAACACTGAAGCTTTCTTT.

The chain employs TRBV7-9 and TRBJ2-7, with D perhaps TRBD1 (6 bases). The V end lost 6 bases, the J end lost 2 bases, and 20 bases lay between the germline ends. CDR3 length equals 16 residues. The germline V gene encodes CDR1 SEHNR and CDR2 FQNEAQ (reference sequence). The DNA of the CDR3 is TGTGCCAGCAGTGTAGACCACGGGACACTTACCTACGAGCAGTACTTC. Translating gives CASSVDHGTLTYEQYF.

The rearrangement joins TRBV5-1 to TRBJ2-7, with unresolved D. Germline lookup yields CDR1 SGHRS and CDR2 YFSETQ. V lost 1 base, J lost 2 bases, and 10 bases lay in between. The CDR3 consists of 14 residues. The CDR3 nucleotides are TGCGCCAGCAGCTTGAGTGAGCCTACCTACGAGCAGTACTTC. It specifies CASSLSEPTYEQYF.

This clone turned up a few times. The chain links TRBV27 to TRBJ2-1; TRBD2 matches 11 bases. CDR1 MNHEY and CDR2 SMNVEV come from the germline V gene (reference sequence). Trimming at V came to 5 bases and at J to 15 bases, leaving 6 bases not matched to a gene. This CDR3 contains 12 residues. CDR3 DNA sequence: TGTGCCAGCAGTCCACTAGCGGGGGCGCGGTTCTTC. Protein sequence: CASSPLAGARFF.

The chain combines TRBV19 with TRBJ2-1; possible D gene TRBD1, 6 bases. V lost 4 bases to trimming and J lost 8 bases, with 9 bases between them. Per the germline V gene, CDR1 is LNHDA and CDR2 is SQIVND (reference sequence). CDR3 size: 12 residues. The CDR3 nucleotides are TGTGCCAGTAGTACCACAGGGTATGAGCAGTTCTTC. Its protein product is CASSTTGYEQFF. The variable domain in full, completed from reference TRBV19 and TRBJ2-1, reads DGGITQSPKYLFRKEGQNVTLSCEQNLNHDAMYWYRQDPGQGLRLIYYSQIVNDFQKGDIAEGYSVSREKKESFPLTVTSAQKNPTAFYLCASSTTGYEQFFGPGTRLTVL.

V and J are TRBV2 and TRBJ2-7; 7 bases map to TRBD1. Germline CDR1 and CDR2: SNHLY and FYNNEI. This CDR3 has 14 residues. V lost 6 bases, J lost 5 bases, and 10 bases stayed unmatched. CDR3 loop: CASRETGNYDEQYF. The DNA of the CDR3 is TGTGCCAGCAGAGAGACAGGGAACTACGACGAGCAGTACTTC.

This rearrangement joins TRBV9 to TRBJ2-5, with 12 positions matching TRBD2. The CDR3 is 14 residues long. The V segment lost 6 bases and the J segment 4 bases; nucleotides outside the gene matches: 4. The germline V gene encodes CDR1 SGDLS and CDR2 YYNGEE. CDR3 DNA: TGTGCCAGCACCCCGGGACTAGCGGGAGAGACCCAGTACTTC. Protein sequence: CASTPGLAGETQYF.

The chain joins TRBV30 to TRBJ2-5; 7 nucleotides agree with TRBD1. V trimming: 4 bases; J trimming: 6 bases; junction bases outside the gene matches: 11. Germline-derived CDR1 and CDR2 are GTSNPN and SVGIG (reference sequence). The CDR3 length is 14 residues. CDR3 nucleotides: TGTGCCTGGACCTTTGAAAGGGACAGCCAGACCCAGTACTTC. Amino acids: CAWTFERDSQTQYF. Combining the CDR3 with reference TRBV30 and TRBJ2-5 gives the whole variable domain SQTIHQWPATLVQPVGSPLSLECTVEGTSNPNLYWYRQAAGRGLQLLFYSVGIGQISSEVPQNLSASRPQDRQFILSSKKLLLSDSGFYLCAWTFERDSQTQYFGPGTRLLVL.

The rearrangement uses TRBV24-1 and TRBJ2-3, with a weak D call TRBD2 (6 bases). Trimming cost V 4 bases and J 0 bases, with 10 bases left between them. The CDR3 contains 15 residues. Germline V gene data show CDR1 as KGHDR and CDR2 as SFDVKD. For the CDR3, the DNA is TGTGCCACCAGTGAGGCGGGACGGAGCACAGATACGCAGTATTTT. Protein product: CATSEAGRSTDTQYF.

V gene TRBV9 combines with J gene TRBJ1-4, with D possibly matching TRBD1 (5 bases). Trimming removed 4 bases from V and 3 bases from J, with 10 bases in between. The CDR3 runs to 14 residues. Germline CDR1 and CDR2: SGDLS and YYNGEE. The CDR3 protein is CASSRGEANEKLFF. The CDR3, as DNA: TGTGCCAGCAGCAGGGGCGAGGCTAATGAAAAACTGTTTTTT. The variable domain in full, completed from reference TRBV9 and TRBJ1-4, reads DSGVTQTPKHLITATGQRVTLRCSPRSGDLSVYWYQQSLDQGLQFLIQYYNGEERAKGNILERFSAQQFPDLHSELNLSSLELGDSALYFCASSRGEANEKLFFGSGTQLSVL.

This sequence joins TRBV5-8 and TRBJ1-6; D remains unclear. The germline gives CDR1 SGHTS, CDR2 YDEGEE. With 4 bases removed from V and 10 bases from J, the gap between germline ends came to 18 bases. The CDR3 contains 15 residues. The CDR3 DNA follows: TGTGCCAGCAGCCCCATACGAACGGGCGGGTCACCCCTCCACTTT. Translation gives CASSPIRTGGSPLHF.

The CDR3: CASSQGTSGMGYEQYF. In DNA, the CDR3 is TGTGCCAGCAGTCAGGGGACTAGCGGGATGGGGTACGAGCAGTACTTC. The chain couples TRBV6-2 or TRBV6-3 to TRBJ2-7; 13 positions agree with TRBD2. Losses at the gene ends were 5 bases for V and 4 bases for J; bases not matched to a gene: 8. This CDR3 is built from 16 residues. Germline CDR1 and CDR2: MNHEY and SVGEGT.

This chain connects TRBV6-5 to TRBJ1-6; D remains unclear. CDR1 and CDR2 from the germline V gene are MNHEY and SVGAGI. The germline V and J ends were trimmed by 6 bases and 8 bases, with 17 bases remaining between them. This CDR3 spans 15 amino acids. This chain's CDR3 is CASSTPAGWDSPLHF. The CDR3, as DNA: TGTGCCAGCAGCACGCCCGCCGGGTGGGATTCACCCCTCCACTTT.

This clone has more than one count but fewer than ten. The chain uses TRBV30 and TRBJ1-3; the D is unclear. Trimming pared 4 bases from V and 4 bases from J, leaving 17 bases between. The length of the CDR3 is 15 residues. Looked up from germline, CDR1 is GTSNPN and CDR2 is SVGIG (reference sequence). The CDR3 DNA sequence: TGTGCCTGGAAGAGGGCGGGCGAAGGGGGAAACACCATATATTTT. Translated, it gives CAWKRAGEGGNTIYF. Together with reference TRBV30 and TRBJ1-3, the CDR3 gives the full variable domain: SQTIHQWPATLVQPVGSPLSLECTVEGTSNPNLYWYRQAAGRGLQLLFYSVGIGQISSEVPQNLSASRPQDRQFILSSKKLLLSDSGFYLCAWKRAGEGGNTIYFGEGSWLTVV.